Given below is one T cell receptor (beta chain) in context. The germline V gene has CDR1 MDHEN and CDR2 SYDVKM. The CDR3 sequence is 15 residues long. Trimming cost V 4 bases and J 5 bases; bases outside gene matches: 9. This table comes from immunoSEQ multiplex PCR, and its TCRdb copy is limited to in-frame clones, with some not included. The sample shows roughly 110,000 clones, about 88% of them seen only once. This sample was included in a study of blood T cell repertoires in COVID-19. The rearrangement links TRBV28 to TRBJ2-5; 8 bases align to TRBD2. The receptor was isolated from a woman in her sixties or seventies who had recovered from COVID-19. Sequencing used peripheral blood. The CDR3 loop is CASSSPGLVTETQYF. CDR3 DNA sequence: TGTGCCAGCAGTTCACCGGGACTAGTAACGGAGACCCAGTACTTC.